Listed below are T cell receptor beta chains from one sample, sequenced in a study of CD8 T cell repertoires and HIV-1 epitope variants. TCRdb's copy holds only in-frame clones and misses some; the assay was immunoSEQ multiplex PCR. The profile shows fewer than 6,500 clones, under 75% of them singletons. For these TCRs, the target antigens are not known. Sequencing was done on a sample of cultured CD8+ T cells derived from PBMCs. These receptors all stem from a male donor with HIV. Both conserved end residues are part of each CDR3. D genes are given only for firm matches. For some rows the clone size is stated as once, few or many, or as a class when expanded; others skip it.

TRBJ2-2,TRBV29-1,TRBD1,-,CSVYGQAGELFF,TGCAGCGTTTACGGACAGGCCGGGGAGCTGTTTTTT
TRBJ2-2,TRBV13,-,-,CASSLATRGELFF,TGTGCCAGCAGCTTAGCCACAAGGGGGGAGCTGTTTTTT
TRBJ1-2,TRBV19,TRBD1,once,CASSPQGDGYTF,TGTGCCAGTAGTCCACAGGGGGATGGCTACACCTTC
TRBJ1-3,TRBV29-1,-,few,CSVEAGNTIYF,TGCAGCGTTGAGGCGGGAAACACCATATATTTT
TRBJ2-5,TRBV7-2,-,once,CASGRAGADKETQYF,TGTGCCAGCGGGCGGGCGGGGGCAGATAAAGAGACCCAGTACTTC
TRBJ1-2,TRBV7-3,-,-,CASRDSAGYGYTF,TGTGCCAGCAGAGATAGTGCCGGGTATGGCTACACCTTC
TRBJ2-3,TRBV4-1,-,once,CASSQESAGDTQYF,TGCGCCAGCAGCCAAGAGTCAGCGGGAGATACGCAGTATTTT
TRBJ1-2,TRBV11-1,TRBD1,-,CASSPEGTVYGYTF,TGTGCCAGCAGCCCCGAGGGGACAGTCTATGGCTACACCTTC
TRBJ2-7,TRBV9,-,-,CASSATAGQAYEQYF,TGTGCCAGCAGCGCGACCGCGGGTCAGGCCTACGAGCAGTACTTC
TRBJ2-3,TRBV27,-,few,CASSSLWGKTDTQYF,TGTGCCAGCAGTTCCCTTTGGGGCAAGACAGATACGCAGTATTTT
TRBJ1-1,TRBV19,TRBD1,-,CASKIRDRGYGTEAFF,TGTGCCAGTAAGATCCGGGACAGGGGTTATGGCACTGAAGCTTTCTTT
TRBJ1-1,TRBV6-9,-,-,CASSYLDMNTEAFF,TGTGCCAGCAGTTACTTGGATATGAACACTGAAGCTTTCTTT
TRBJ2-7,TRBV28,-,-,CASSVSGRSYEQYF,TGTGCCAGCAGTGTTAGCGGCAGATCCTACGAGCAGTACTTC
TRBJ1-1,TRBV5-4,-,-,CATGLGGAEAFF,TGTGCCACGGGCCTGGGGGGTGCTGAAGCTTTCTTT
TRBJ1-5,TRBV6-6,TRBD1,-,CASSSGTGAYQPQHF,TGTGCCAGCAGTTCTGGGACAGGGGCCTATCAGCCCCAGCATTTT
TRBJ1-1,TRBV5-4,-,once,CASSLVVSGMNTEAFF,TGTGCCAGCAGCTTGGTTGTCTCTGGGATGAACACTGAAGCTTTCTTT
TRBJ1-2,TRBV28,-,-,CASSLWGAQDGYTF,TGTGCCAGCAGTTTATGGGGGGCGCAAGATGGCTACACCTTC
TRBJ1-2,TRBV7-6,TRBD1,-,CASSPGTGLNSYGYTF,TGTGCCAGCAGCCCGGGGACAGGGCTGAATTCTTATGGCTACACCTTC
TRBJ2-1,TRBV19,TRBD2,-,CASSTSGSYNEQFF,TGTGCCAGTAGTACTAGCGGGAGCTACAATGAGCAGTTCTTC
TRBJ1-1,TRBV6-5,-,-,CASSYAGTEAFF,TGTGCCAGCAGTTACGCGGGCACTGAAGCTTTCTTT
TRBJ2-3,TRBV2,TRBD2,-,CASSSGLAGETDTQYF,TGTGCCAGCAGCTCCGGACTAGCGGGAGAAACAGATACGCAGTATTTT
TRBJ1-4,TRBV28,TRBD1,-,CASWGTGYAEKLFF,TGTGCTAGTTGGGGGACAGGGTATGCTGAAAAACTGTTTTTT
TRBJ2-3,TRBV29-1,TRBD1,-,CSVLRTGGTDTQYF,TGCAGCGTCCTACGGACAGGAGGCACAGATACGCAGTATTTT
TRBJ2-7,TRBV6-1,-,-,CASSEAPVGVEQYF,TGTGCCAGCAGTGAAGCCCCCGTAGGGGTCGAGCAGTACTTC
TRBJ2-7,TRBV6-5,-,once,CASSPVGSSYEQYF,TGTGCCAGCAGTCCCGTGGGATCCTCCTACGAGCAGTACTTC
TRBJ2-7,TRBV27,-,-,CASSLQQNGYEQYF,TGTGCCAGCAGTCTCCAGCAAAATGGTTACGAGCAGTACTTC
TRBJ2-3,TRBV28,-,-,CASSSGLTSTDTQYF,TGTGCCAGCAGTTCGGGCCTTACTAGCACAGATACGCAGTATTTT
TRBJ2-7,TRBV27,-,-,CASRLGSEQYF,TGTGCCAGCAGACTTGGGAGCGAGCAGTACTTC
TRBJ2-7,TRBV5-4,TRBD1,-,CASSLVDRSYEQYF,TGTGCCAGCAGCTTGGTGGACAGGTCCTACGAGCAGTACTTC
TRBJ1-1,TRBV29-1,-,-,CSVSGLSTEAFF,TGCAGCGTTAGTGGTTTAAGCACTGAAGCTTTCTTT
TRBJ1-2,TRBV27,TRBD1,-,CASRTGGTHYGYTF,TGTGCCAGTAGGACAGGGGGCACTCACTATGGCTACACCTTC
TRBJ2-7,TRBV2,-,once,CASSGRPGASVHHDSYLNYEQYF,TGTGCCAGCAGCGGTAGGCCGGGAGCCTCGGTTCACCACGATAGTTACCTAAACTACGAGCAGTACTTC
TRBJ2-3,TRBV28,-,-,CASSWTAADTQYF,TGTGCCAGCAGTTGGACAGCCGCAGATACGCAGTATTTT
TRBJ1-5,TRBV28,TRBD1,-,CASSSGTGDNQPQHF,TGTGCCAGCAGTTCCGGGACAGGGGACAATCAGCCCCAGCATTTT
TRBJ1-5,TRBV28,-,-,CASSFPGTSNQPQHF,TGTGCCAGCAGTTTCCCCGGGACTAGCAATCAGCCCCAGCATTTT
TRBJ2-1,TRBV28,TRBD2,-,CASSIWGGSPSSYNEQFF,TGTGCCAGCAGCATTTGGGGGGGGTCCCCCAGCTCCTACAATGAGCAGTTCTTC
TRBJ2-1,TRBV10-2,-,once,CASTEDGSYNEQFF,TGCGCCAGCACGGAAGATGGCTCCTACAATGAGCAGTTCTTC
TRBJ1-3,TRBV28,-,once,CASKGPGVGNTIYF,TGTGCCAGCAAGGGCCCTGGGGTTGGAAACACCATATATTTT
TRBJ1-2,TRBV7-9,TRBD1,-,CASSLGGGAGAGYTF,TGTGCCAGCAGCTTAGGAGGGGGCGCGGGGGCTGGCTACACCTTC
TRBJ2-7,TRBV28,-,-,CASSFVMWGQYF,TGTGCCAGCAGTTTCGTCATGTGGGGGCAGTACTTC
TRBJ2-7,TRBV7-9,TRBD2,-,CASSLVGGGAYEQYF,TGTGCCAGCAGCTTAGTGGGCGGGGGTGCCTACGAGCAGTACTTC
TRBJ2-5,TRBV4-3,TRBD2,few,CASSQDKRGAGETQYF,TGCGCCAGCAGCCAAGATAAGCGGGGGGCGGGAGAGACCCAGTACTTC
TRBJ2-3,TRBV7-9,TRBD2,-,CASRPGGPADTQYF,TGTGCCAGCAGGCCGGGGGGGCCCGCAGATACGCAGTATTTT
TRBJ2-2,TRBV7-3,-,-,CASSLGTYTGELFF,TGTGCCAGCAGCCTCGGGACATACACCGGGGAGCTGTTTTTT
TRBJ2-7,TRBV7-6,TRBD1,-,CASSLTGGIDEQYF,TGTGCCAGCAGCTTAACAGGGGGTATAGACGAGCAGTACTTC
TRBJ1-3,TRBV5-1,-,-,CASSLAGAHGNTIYF,TGCGCCAGCAGCTTGGCGGGGGCACACGGAAACACCATATATTTT
TRBJ1-2,TRBV6-6,-,-,CASSYSGGLDGYTF,TGTGCCAGCAGTTACTCGGGGGGACTCGATGGCTACACCTTC
TRBJ2-3,TRBV9,-,-,CASSVSSGEGADTQYF,TGTGCCAGCAGCGTATCTAGCGGAGAGGGGGCAGATACGCAGTATTTT
TRBJ2-1,TRBV7-9,TRBD2,-,CASSPAGQRGGRNEQFF,TGTGCCAGCAGCCCAGCTGGACAGCGGGGGGGCCGCAATGAGCAGTTCTTC
TRBJ2-2,TRBV6-5,-,-,CAGSEVNTGELFF,TGTGCCGGCAGTGAGGTGAACACCGGGGAGCTGTTTTTT
TRBJ2-7,TRBV2,-,-,CASTTGYEQYF,TGTGCCAGCACTACAGGGTACGAGCAGTACTTC
TRBJ1-1,TRBV15,-,-,CATSRGTSTNTEAFF,TGTGCCACCAGCAGAGGGACATCTACTAACACTGAAGCTTTCTTT
TRBJ2-1,TRBV6-5,-,-,CASSYTGNEQFF,TGTGCCAGCAGTTACACGGGGAATGAGCAGTTCTTC
TRBJ1-5,TRBV4-1,TRBD1,once,CASSQDQDRAGQPQHF,TGCGCCAGCAGCCAAGACCAGGACAGGGCAGGTCAGCCCCAGCATTTT
TRBJ1-6,TRBV7-3,-,few,CASSQDSLSPLHF,TGTGCCAGCAGCCAGGACAGTTTATCACCCCTCCACTTT
TRBJ1-5,TRBV19,-,-,CASSVDGNQPQHF,TGTGCCAGTAGTGTCGACGGCAATCAGCCCCAGCATTTT